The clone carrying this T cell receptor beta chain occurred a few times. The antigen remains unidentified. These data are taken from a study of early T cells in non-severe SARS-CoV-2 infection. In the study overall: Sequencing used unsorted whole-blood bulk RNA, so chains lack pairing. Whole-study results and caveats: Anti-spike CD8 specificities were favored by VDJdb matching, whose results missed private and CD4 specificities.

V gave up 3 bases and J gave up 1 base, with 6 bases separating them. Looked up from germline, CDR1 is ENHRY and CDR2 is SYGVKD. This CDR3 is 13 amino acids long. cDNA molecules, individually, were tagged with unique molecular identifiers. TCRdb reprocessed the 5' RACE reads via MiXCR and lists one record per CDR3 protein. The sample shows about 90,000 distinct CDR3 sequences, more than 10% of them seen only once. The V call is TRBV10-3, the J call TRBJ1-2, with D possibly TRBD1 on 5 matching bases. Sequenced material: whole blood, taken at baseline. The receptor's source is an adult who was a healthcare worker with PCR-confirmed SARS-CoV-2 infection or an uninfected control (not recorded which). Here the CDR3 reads CAISDRDNYGYTF. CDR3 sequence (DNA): TGTGCCATCAGTGACAGGGATAACTATGGCTACACCTTC.